Shown below are 8 T cell receptor beta chains from a single sample sequenced in a study of siplizumab effects on memory and regulatory T cells. Sequenced by immunoSEQ multiplex PCR; TCRdb stores in-frame clones only, minus some. The sample yields 70,000 to 95,000 clones, more than 80% seen once. The sequenced sample consisted of CD4+ T cells sorted from blood. The receptors shown here come from a human donor in good health.

The gene calls are TRBV7-8 and TRBJ2-7; no firm D call. Germline assignment: CDR1 SGHVS and CDR2 FQNEAQ. This CDR3 has 14 residues. Trimming left V 1 base short and J 2 bases short, with 9 bases between. The CDR3: CASSLVPGAYEQYF. CDR3 in DNA: TGTGCCAGCAGCTTAGTGCCAGGCGCCTACGAGCAGTACTTC.

J is TRBJ2-6 and V is TRBV5-1, with TRBD2 as a possible D gene (6 bases). The CDR3 spans 15 residues. Per the germline V gene, CDR1 is SGHRS and CDR2 is YFSETQ. V lost 1 base and J lost 12, with 17 bases in between. CDR3 residues: CASSLPRDSSGVLTF. CDR3 nucleotide sequence: TGCGCCAGCAGCTTGCCCCGGGACTCCTCCGGCGTCCTGACTTTC.

The chain recombines TRBV30 with TRBJ1-6; D is perhaps TRBD1 (6 bases). V lost 3 bases and J 8 bases, leaving 14 bases between the germline ends. Germline V gene sequence: CDR1 GTSNPN, CDR2 SVGIG (reference sequence). This CDR3 is built from 14 residues. CDR3 in amino acids: CAWRARGEDSPLHF. The CDR3 DNA sequence: TGTGCCTGGAGGGCTAGGGGGGAGGATTCACCCCTCCACTTT.

The rearrangement joins TRBV7-2 to TRBJ1-4; no clear D gene. The CDR3 has 15 amino acids. Germline assignment: CDR1 SGHTA and CDR2 FQGNSA. V was pared by 1 base and J by 8 bases, with 14 bases between. CDR3 DNA sequence: TGTGCCAGCAGCTTAGGGGGTCCCCAGCGAGAAAAACTGTTTTTT. Protein product: CASSLGGPQREKLFF.

J is TRBJ2-1 and V is TRBV7-3; TRBD1 matches 7 bases. Germline CDR1 is SGHTA and CDR2 is FQGTGA. V shed 5 bases, J shed 5 bases, and the junction held 6 bases outside the gene matches. CDR3 length equals 14 residues. CDR3 region: CASSPRDSHNEQFF. The CDR3 bases are TGTGCCAGCAGCCCAAGGGACAGCCACAATGAGCAGTTCTTC.

This chain joins TRBV11-1 and TRBJ2-5; D call uncertain. From germline, CDR1 is SGHAT and CDR2 FQDESV (reference sequence). Trimming left V 1 base short and J 4 bases short, with 13 bases between. The CDR3 is 15 amino acids. The CDR3 region is CASSLEGWLLETQYF. The CDR3 DNA sequence: TGTGCCAGCAGCTTAGAAGGCTGGCTCCTAGAGACCCAGTACTTC.

This chain joins TRBV6-1 and TRBJ1-1; 7 bases are a match to TRBD1. Germline CDR1 and CDR2: MNHNS and SASEGT. V lost 6 bases to trimming and J lost 3 bases; unmatched junction nucleotides: 10. The CDR3 totals 15 residues. The CDR3: CASSLNRGKDTEAFF. The DNA of the CDR3 is TGTGCCAGCAGCCTAAACAGGGGCAAGGACACTGAAGCTTTCTTT.

The chain combines TRBV9 with TRBJ2-1, with 13 bases identical to TRBD2. After removal of 0 bases from V and 5 bases from J, the junction contained 5 bases not matched to a gene. Per the germline V gene, CDR1 is SGDLS and CDR2 is YYNGEE. The CDR3 covers 17 residues. In nucleotides, the CDR3 is TGTGCCAGCAGCGTAGTACGGACTAGCGGGAGCCACAATGAGCAGTTCTTC. Translated: CASSVVRTSGSHNEQFF.